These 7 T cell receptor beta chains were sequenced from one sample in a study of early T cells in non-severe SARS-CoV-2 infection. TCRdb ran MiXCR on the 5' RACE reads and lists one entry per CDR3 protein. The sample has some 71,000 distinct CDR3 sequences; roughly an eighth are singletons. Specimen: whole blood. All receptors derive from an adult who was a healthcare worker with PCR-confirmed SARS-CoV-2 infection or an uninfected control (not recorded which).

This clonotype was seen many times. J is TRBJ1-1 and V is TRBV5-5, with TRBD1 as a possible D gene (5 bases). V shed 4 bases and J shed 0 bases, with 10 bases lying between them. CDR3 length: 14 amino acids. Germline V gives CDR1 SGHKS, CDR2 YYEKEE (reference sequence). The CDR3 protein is CASSRGGLNTEAFF. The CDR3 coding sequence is TGTGCCAGCAGCCGTGGGGGGTTGAACACTGAAGCTTTCTTT.

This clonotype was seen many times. CDR3 nucleotide sequence: TGTGCCAGCAGGCCCACAGGGGGCCCCTACGAGCAGTACTTC. The encoded protein is CASRPTGGPYEQYF. This chain joins TRBV27 and TRBJ2-7; TRBD1 aligns across 9 bases. Germline CDR1 and CDR2: MNHEY and SMNVEV (reference sequence). There are 14 residues in the CDR3. V lost 6 bases, J lost 2 bases, and 5 bases stayed unmatched.

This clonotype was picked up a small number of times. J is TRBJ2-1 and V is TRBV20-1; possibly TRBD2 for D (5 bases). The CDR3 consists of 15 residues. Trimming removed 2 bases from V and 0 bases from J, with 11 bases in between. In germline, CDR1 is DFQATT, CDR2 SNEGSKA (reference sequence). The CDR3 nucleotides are TGCAGTGCTAGACGGCGGGTCCGCTCCTACAATGAGCAGTTCTTC. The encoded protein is CSARRRVRSYNEQFF.

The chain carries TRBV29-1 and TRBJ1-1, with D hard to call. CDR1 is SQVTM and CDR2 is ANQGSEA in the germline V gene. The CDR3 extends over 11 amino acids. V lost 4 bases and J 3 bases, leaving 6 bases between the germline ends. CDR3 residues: CSVVSYTEAFF. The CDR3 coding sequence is TGCAGCGTTGTATCTTACACTGAAGCTTTCTTT.

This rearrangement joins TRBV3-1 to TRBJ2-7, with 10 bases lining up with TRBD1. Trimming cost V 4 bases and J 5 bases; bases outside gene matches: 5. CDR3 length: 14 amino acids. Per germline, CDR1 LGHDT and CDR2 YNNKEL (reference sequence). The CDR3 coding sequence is TGTGCCAGCAGCCTCTGGGACAGGGGTAACGAGCAGTACTTC. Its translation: CASSLWDRGNEQYF.

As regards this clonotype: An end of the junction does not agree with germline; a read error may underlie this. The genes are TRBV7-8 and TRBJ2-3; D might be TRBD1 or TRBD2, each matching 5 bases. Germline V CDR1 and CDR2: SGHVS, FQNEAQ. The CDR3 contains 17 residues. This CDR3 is CASSLVGRDGHTDTRYF. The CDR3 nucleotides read TGTGCCAGCAGCTTAGTCGGCAGGGACGGGCACACAGATACGCGGTATTTT.

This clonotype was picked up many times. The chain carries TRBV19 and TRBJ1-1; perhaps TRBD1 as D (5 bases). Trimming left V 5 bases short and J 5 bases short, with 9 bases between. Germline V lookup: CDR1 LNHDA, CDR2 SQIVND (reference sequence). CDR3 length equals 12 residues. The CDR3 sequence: CASSFGGTEAFF. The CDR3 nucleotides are TGTGCCAGTAGTTTCGGGGGGACTGAAGCTTTCTTT.